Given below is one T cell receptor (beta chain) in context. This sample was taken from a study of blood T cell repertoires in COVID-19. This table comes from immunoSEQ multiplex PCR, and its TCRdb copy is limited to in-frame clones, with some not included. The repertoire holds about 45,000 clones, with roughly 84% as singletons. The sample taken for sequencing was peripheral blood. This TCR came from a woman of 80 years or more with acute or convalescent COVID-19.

The CDR3 loop is CASSLGGVTQETQYF. In nucleotides, the CDR3 is TGCGCCAGCAGCTTGGGGGGGGTCACCCAAGAGACCCAGTACTTC. The chain joins TRBV5-1 to TRBJ2-5; TRBD2 is a possible D gene (6 bases). CDR3 length: 15 amino acids. Trimming left V 0 bases short and J 1 base short, with 10 bases between. Germline-derived CDR1 and CDR2 are SGHRS and YFSETQ.